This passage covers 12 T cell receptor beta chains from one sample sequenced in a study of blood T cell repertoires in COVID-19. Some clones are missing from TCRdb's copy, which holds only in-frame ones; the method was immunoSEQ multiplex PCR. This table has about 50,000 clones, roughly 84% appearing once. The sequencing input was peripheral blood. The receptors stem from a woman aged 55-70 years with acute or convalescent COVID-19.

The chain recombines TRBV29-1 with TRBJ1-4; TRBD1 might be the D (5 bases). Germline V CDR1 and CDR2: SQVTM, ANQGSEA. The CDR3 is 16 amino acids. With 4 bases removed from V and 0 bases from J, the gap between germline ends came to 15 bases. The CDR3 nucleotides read TGCAGCGTTGGGAATCGGGACTCCACAACTAATGAAAAACTGTTTTTT. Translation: CSVGNRDSTTNEKLFF.

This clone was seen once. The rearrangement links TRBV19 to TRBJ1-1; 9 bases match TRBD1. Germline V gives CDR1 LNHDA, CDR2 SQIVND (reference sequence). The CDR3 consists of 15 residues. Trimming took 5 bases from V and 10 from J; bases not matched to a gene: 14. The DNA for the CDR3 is TGTGCCAGTAGTCCCCGACGGGACAGGGTGGGTATAGCTTTCTTT. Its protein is CASSPRRDRVGIAFF.

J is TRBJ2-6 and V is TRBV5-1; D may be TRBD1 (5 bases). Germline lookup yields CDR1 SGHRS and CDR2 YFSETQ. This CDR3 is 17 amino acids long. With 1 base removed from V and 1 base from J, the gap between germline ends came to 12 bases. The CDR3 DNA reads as TGCGCCAGCAGCTTGAGGGCGACAGTTTCTGGGGCCAACGTCCTGACTTTC. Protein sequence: CASSLRATVSGANVLTF.

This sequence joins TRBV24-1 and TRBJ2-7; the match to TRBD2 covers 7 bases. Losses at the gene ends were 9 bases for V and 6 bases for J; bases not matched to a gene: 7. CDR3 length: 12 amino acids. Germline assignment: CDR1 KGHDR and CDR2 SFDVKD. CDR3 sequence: CATLAGDLEQYF. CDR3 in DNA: TGTGCCACCTTAGCGGGCGATCTCGAGCAGTACTTC.

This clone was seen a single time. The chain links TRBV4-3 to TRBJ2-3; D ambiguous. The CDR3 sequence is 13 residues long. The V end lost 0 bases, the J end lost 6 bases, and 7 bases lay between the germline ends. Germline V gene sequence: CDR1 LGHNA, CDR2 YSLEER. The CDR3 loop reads CASSQERRDTQYF. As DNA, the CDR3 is TGCGCCAGCAGCCAAGAACGTCGGGATACGCAGTATTTT.

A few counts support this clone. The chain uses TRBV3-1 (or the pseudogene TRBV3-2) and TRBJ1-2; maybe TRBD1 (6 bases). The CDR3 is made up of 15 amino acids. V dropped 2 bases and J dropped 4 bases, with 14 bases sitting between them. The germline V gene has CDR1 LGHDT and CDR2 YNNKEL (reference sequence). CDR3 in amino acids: CASSQTGTLSYGYTF. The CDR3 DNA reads TGTGCCAGCAGCCAAACAGGGACCCTCTCCTATGGCTACACCTTC.

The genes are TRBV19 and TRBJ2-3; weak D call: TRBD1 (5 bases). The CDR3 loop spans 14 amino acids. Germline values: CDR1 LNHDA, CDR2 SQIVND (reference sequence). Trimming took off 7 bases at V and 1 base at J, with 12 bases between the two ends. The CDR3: CASTQGVGTDTQYF. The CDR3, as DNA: TGTGCCAGTACCCAGGGTGTGGGCACAGATACGCAGTATTTT.

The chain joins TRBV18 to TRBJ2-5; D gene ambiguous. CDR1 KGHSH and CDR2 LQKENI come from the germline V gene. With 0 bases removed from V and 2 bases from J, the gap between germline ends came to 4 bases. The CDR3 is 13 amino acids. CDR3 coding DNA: TGTGCCAGCTCACCACCGAGTCAAGAGACCCAGTACTTC. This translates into CASSPPSQETQYF.

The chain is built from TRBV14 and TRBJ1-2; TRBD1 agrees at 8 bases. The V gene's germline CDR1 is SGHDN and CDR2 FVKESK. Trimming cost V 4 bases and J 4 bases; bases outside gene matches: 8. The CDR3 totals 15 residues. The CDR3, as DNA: TGTGCCAGCAGCCCAAGAATACAGGGGGGCTATGGCTACACCTTC. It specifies CASSPRIQGGYGYTF.

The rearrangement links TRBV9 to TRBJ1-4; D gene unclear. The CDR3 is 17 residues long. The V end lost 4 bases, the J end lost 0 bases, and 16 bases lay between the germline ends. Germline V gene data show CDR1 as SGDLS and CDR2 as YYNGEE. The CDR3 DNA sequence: TGTGCCAGCAGCCCTTCAGTCATCGGGGCAACTAATGAAAAACTGTTTTTT. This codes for CASSPSVIGATNEKLFF.

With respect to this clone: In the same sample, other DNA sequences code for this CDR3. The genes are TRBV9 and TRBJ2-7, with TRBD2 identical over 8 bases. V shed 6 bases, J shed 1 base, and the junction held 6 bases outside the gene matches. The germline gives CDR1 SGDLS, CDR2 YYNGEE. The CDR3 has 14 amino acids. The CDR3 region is CASTPGLVSYEQYF. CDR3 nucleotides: TGTGCCAGCACCCCGGGACTAGTTTCCTACGAGCAGTACTTC.

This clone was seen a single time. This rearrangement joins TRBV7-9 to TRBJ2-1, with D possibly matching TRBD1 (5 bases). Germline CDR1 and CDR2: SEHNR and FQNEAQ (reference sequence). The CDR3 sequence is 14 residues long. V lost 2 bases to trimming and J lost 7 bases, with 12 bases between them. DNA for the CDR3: TGTGCCAGCAGCTTATGGGGCAGCAATAATGAGCAGTTCTTC. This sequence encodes CASSLWGSNNEQFF.